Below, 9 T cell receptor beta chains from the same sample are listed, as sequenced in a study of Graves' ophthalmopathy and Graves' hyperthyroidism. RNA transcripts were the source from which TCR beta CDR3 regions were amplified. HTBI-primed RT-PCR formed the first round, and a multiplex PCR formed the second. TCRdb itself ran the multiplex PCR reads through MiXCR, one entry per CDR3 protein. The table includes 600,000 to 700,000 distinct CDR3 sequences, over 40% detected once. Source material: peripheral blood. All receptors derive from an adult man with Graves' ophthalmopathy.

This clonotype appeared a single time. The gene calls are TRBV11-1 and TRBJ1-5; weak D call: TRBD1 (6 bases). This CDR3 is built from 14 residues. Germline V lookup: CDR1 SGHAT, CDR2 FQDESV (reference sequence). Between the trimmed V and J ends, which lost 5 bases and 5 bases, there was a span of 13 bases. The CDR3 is CASSAPQGYQPQHF. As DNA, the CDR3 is TGTGCCAGCAGCGCCCCACAGGGTTATCAGCCCCAGCATTTT.

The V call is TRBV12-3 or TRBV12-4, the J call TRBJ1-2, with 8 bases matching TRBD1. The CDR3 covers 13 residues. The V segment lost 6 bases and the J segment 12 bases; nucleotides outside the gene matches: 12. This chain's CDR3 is CASSFGQGYGNTF. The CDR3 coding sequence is TGTGCCAGCAGCTTCGGACAGGGTTATGGAAACACCTTC.

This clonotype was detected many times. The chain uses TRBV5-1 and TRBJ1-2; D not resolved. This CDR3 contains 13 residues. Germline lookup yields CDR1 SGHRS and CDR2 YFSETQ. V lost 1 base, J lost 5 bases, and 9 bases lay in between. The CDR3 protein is CASSLRQEYGYTF. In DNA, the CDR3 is TGCGCCAGCAGCTTGCGGCAGGAGTATGGCTACACCTTC.

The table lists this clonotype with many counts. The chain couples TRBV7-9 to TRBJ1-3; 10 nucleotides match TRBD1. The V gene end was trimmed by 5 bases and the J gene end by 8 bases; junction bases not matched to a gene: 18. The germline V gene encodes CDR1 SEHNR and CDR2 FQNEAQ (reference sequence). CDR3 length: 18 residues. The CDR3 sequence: CASSPRVSMGQGKHTIYF. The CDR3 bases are TGTGCCAGCAGCCCAAGAGTTTCGATGGGACAGGGGAAGCACACCATATATTTT.

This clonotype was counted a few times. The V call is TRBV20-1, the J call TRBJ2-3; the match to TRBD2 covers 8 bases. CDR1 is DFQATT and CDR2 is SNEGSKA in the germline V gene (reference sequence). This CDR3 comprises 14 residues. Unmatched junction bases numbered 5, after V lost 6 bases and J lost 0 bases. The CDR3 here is CSALIAGSTDTQYF. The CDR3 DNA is TGCAGTGCCTTAATAGCGGGAAGCACAGATACGCAGTATTTT.

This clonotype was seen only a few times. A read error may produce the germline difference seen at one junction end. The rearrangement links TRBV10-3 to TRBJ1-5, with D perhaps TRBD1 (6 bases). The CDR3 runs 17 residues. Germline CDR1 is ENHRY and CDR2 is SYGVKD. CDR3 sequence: CASSFAPGGRSNQPQHF. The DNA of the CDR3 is TGTGCCAGCAGTTTTGCCCCCGGGGGCCGCAGCAATCAGCCCCAGCATTTT.

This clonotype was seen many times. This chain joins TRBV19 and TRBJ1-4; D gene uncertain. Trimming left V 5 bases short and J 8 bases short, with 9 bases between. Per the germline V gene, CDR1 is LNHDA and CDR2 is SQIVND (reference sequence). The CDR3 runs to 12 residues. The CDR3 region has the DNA TGTGCCAGTAGTGCGGGAATCGAAAAACTGTTTTTT. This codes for CASSAGIEKLFF.

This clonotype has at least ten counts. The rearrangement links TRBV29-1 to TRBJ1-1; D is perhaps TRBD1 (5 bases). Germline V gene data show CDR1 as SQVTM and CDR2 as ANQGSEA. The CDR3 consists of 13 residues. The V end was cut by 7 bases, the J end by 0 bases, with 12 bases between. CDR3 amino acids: CSGRRGLNTEAFF. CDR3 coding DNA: TGCAGCGGCAGACGGGGCTTGAACACTGAAGCTTTCTTT.

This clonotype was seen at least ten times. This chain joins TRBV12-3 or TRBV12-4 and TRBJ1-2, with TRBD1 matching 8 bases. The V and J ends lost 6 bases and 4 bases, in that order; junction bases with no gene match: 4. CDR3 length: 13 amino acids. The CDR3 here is CASRTGTGYGYTF. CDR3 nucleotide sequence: TGTGCCAGCAGAACCGGGACAGGCTATGGCTACACCTTC.